The 31 T cell receptor beta chains reported below all come from one sample, sequenced in a study of PD-1 blockade in classical Hodgkin lymphoma. After autologous stem cell transplantation all patients relapsed, and prior brentuximab vedotin exposure differed between cohorts. The study purified CD4+ T cells from thawed PBMCs using magnetic negative selection. Only in-frame clones appear in the TCRdb table, and some are missing; sequencing was by immunoSEQ multiplex PCR. The sample includes about 35,000 clones, 80% to 95% of them seen just once. The specimen was CD4+ T cells from blood, collected at baseline. These receptors were collected from a human donor with classical Hodgkin lymphoma.

The chain carries TRBV6-1 and TRBJ2-4; 7 bases match TRBD1. The CDR3 is made up of 17 amino acids. Trimming at V came to 1 base and at J to 1 base, leaving 7 bases not matched to a gene. Germline assignment: CDR1 MNHNS and CDR2 SASEGT. This CDR3 is CASSEGQGDRAKNIQYF. The CDR3 DNA follows: TGTGCCAGCAGTGAAGGACAGGGTGATCGGGCCAAAAACATTCAGTACTTC.

This rearrangement joins TRBV7-9 to TRBJ2-7, with D uncertain. Germline V CDR1 and CDR2: SEHNR, FQNEAQ (reference sequence). The ends were cut back, 2 bases at V and 4 bases at J, with 9 bases in the middle. This CDR3 has 13 amino acids. The CDR3 region has the DNA TGTGCCAGCAGCTTAAGTACGGTTTACGAGCAGTACTTC. Protein: CASSLSTVYEQYF.

The rearrangement uses TRBV28 and TRBJ1-2; D is ambiguous. V gave up 5 bases and J gave up 4 bases, with 14 bases separating them. The CDR3 is made up of 14 amino acids. The V gene's germline CDR1 is MDHEN and CDR2 SYDVKM. CDR3 in amino acids: CASSTDPRTYGYTF. CDR3 coding DNA: TGTGCCAGCAGTACCGACCCGCGCACCTATGGCTACACCTTC.

The V call is TRBV7-9, the J call TRBJ2-7; D perhaps matches TRBD1 (6 bases). The CDR3 loop spans 14 amino acids. In germline, CDR1 is SEHNR, CDR2 FQNEAQ (reference sequence). Trimming took 1 base from V and 2 from J, leaving 9 bases between them. The CDR3, as DNA: TGTGCCAGCAGCTTAGGAACAGGGACCTACGAGCAGTACTTC. It translates to CASSLGTGTYEQYF.

The chain carries TRBV19 and TRBJ1-2, with D perhaps TRBD1 (6 bases). Germline values: CDR1 LNHDA, CDR2 SQIVND (reference sequence). The V gene lost 4 bases and the J gene lost 2 bases, with 14 bases spanning the gap. This CDR3 region has 15 residues. CDR3 in amino acids: CASSTPQGRNYGYTF. In DNA form, the CDR3 reads TGTGCCAGTAGTACTCCACAGGGACGGAACTATGGCTACACCTTC.

The CDR3 DNA reads TGTGCCTGGAGTGTGGGGGGCCCCGAGCAGTACTTC. Translated, it gives CAWSVGGPEQYF. The chain employs TRBV30 and TRBJ2-7; D possibly uses TRBD1 or TRBD2 (6 bases each). The V gene lost 0 bases and the J gene lost 6 bases, with 9 bases spanning the gap. The length of the CDR3 is 12 residues. Germline-derived CDR1 and CDR2 are GTSNPN and SVGIG (reference sequence).

This chain joins TRBV5-1 and TRBJ1-3, with no clear D. Germline lookup yields CDR1 SGHRS and CDR2 YFSETQ. The CDR3 has 16 amino acids. Trimming took 0 bases from V and 0 from J, leaving 10 bases between them. The CDR3 region is CASSLDSLLSGNTIYF. CDR3 nucleotides: TGCGCCAGCAGCTTGGACAGCTTACTCTCTGGAAACACCATATATTTT. Drawing the rest from reference TRBV5-1 and TRBJ1-3, the complete variable domain is KAGVTQTPRYLIKTRGQQVTLSCSPISGHRSVSWYQQTPGQGLQFLFEYFSETQRNKGNFPGRFSGRQFSNSRSEMNVSTLELGDSALYLCASSLDSLLSGNTIYFGEGSWLTVV.

The chain links TRBV25-1 to TRBJ1-1, with 7 bases matching TRBD1. The germline CDR1 and CDR2 sequences are MGHDK and SYGVNS. V lost 2 bases, J lost 6 bases, and 3 bases stayed unmatched. The CDR3 is made up of 13 amino acids. The CDR3 sequence: CASSETGVSEAFF. DNA of the CDR3: TGTGCCAGCAGTGAAACAGGGGTTTCTGAAGCTTTCTTT.

This chain links TRBV23-1 with TRBJ1-4; 7 positions match TRBD1. TRBV23-1 qualifies as an ORF whose function is uncertain. The V and J ends lost 4 bases and 2 bases, in that order; junction bases with no gene match: 13. The CDR3 extends over 18 amino acids. CDR3 sequence (DNA): TGCGCCAGCAGTCCACGACAGGGCGTGTCGTATACTAATGAAAAACTGTTTTTT. Translated, it gives CASSPRQGVSYTNEKLFF.

This clone has a single count. The chain recombines TRBV4-1 with TRBJ1-4, with 7 bases fitting TRBD1. Trimming took 3 bases from V and 6 from J; bases not matched to a gene: 16. CDR3 length: 18 residues. The germline gives CDR1 MGHRA, CDR2 YSYEKL. The CDR3 DNA follows: TGCGCCAGCAGCCAGGAACAGGGGTTTCGCAGTTTATATGAAAAACTGTTTTTT. Encoded protein: CASSQEQGFRSLYEKLFF.

The J gene is TRBJ1-5, the V gene TRBV6-6; D remains unclear. Germline CDR1 and CDR2: MNHNY and SVGAGI (reference sequence). The CDR3 covers 11 residues. V lost 7 bases to trimming and J lost 11 bases, with 12 bases between them. CDR3 nucleotides: TGTGCCAGCAAATCGTCCGGGGCCCAGCATTTT. It translates to CASKSSGAQHF.

The chain is built from TRBV28 and TRBJ1-3; 7 bases align to TRBD1. V shed 3 bases and J 4 bases; nucleotides not matched to a gene: 6. The CDR3 loop spans 15 amino acids. Germline CDR1 is MDHEN and CDR2 is SYDVKM. The CDR3 is CASSFLGQTGNTIYF. DNA of the CDR3: TGTGCCAGCAGTTTTTTGGGACAGACGGGAAACACCATATATTTT.

The chain couples TRBV10-1 to TRBJ2-1; no clear D gene. The CDR3 loop spans 15 amino acids. The V end was cut by 0 bases, the J end by 8 bases, with 14 bases between. CDR1 WNHNN and CDR2 SYGVQD come from the germline V gene (reference sequence). The CDR3 loop is CASSESPQFVYEQFF. Written as DNA, the CDR3 is TGCGCCAGCAGTGAGTCCCCCCAGTTCGTCTATGAGCAGTTCTTC.

The V call is TRBV19, the J call TRBJ2-7, with TRBD2 matching 9 bases. Germline-derived CDR1 and CDR2 are LNHDA and SQIVND (reference sequence). V dropped 3 bases and J dropped 2; count of bases not matched to a gene: 5. The CDR3 is made up of 15 amino acids. The CDR3 region is CASSIEASGAYEQYF. In DNA form, the CDR3 reads TGTGCCAGTAGTATCGAGGCTAGCGGGGCCTACGAGCAGTACTTC.

The rearrangement links TRBV19 to TRBJ1-3; D not resolved. Germline lookup yields CDR1 LNHDA and CDR2 SQIVND (reference sequence). V dropped 5 bases and J dropped 0 bases, with 14 bases sitting between them. The CDR3 sequence is 16 residues long. CDR3 nucleotide sequence: TGTGCCAGTAGTTTGACCCGGGCTGGCTCTGGAAACACCATATATTTT. It codes for CASSLTRAGSGNTIYF. Together with reference TRBV19 and TRBJ1-3, the CDR3 gives the full variable domain: DGGITQSPKYLFRKEGQNVTLSCEQNLNHDAMYWYRQDPGQGLRLIYYSQIVNDFQKGDIAEGYSVSREKKESFPLTVTSAQKNPTAFYLCASSLTRAGSGNTIYFGEGSWLTVV.

This sequence joins TRBV28 and TRBJ1-3; TRBD1 agrees at 9 bases. This CDR3 is built from 15 residues. Germline V lookup: CDR1 MDHEN, CDR2 SYDVKM. V lost 5 bases to trimming and J lost 4 bases; unmatched junction nucleotides: 6. DNA for the CDR3: TGTGCCAGCAGTCTAACTGGGACAGGGGGAAACACCATATATTTT. Amino acid sequence: CASSLTGTGGNTIYF.

This chain joins TRBV10-2 and TRBJ2-5; a possible D gene is TRBD2 (6 bases). Looked up from germline, CDR1 is WSHSY and CDR2 is SAAADI. CDR3 length: 12 residues. V lost 1 base and J lost 11, with 11 bases in between. Here the CDR3 DNA reads TGCGCCAGCAGTGAGTGGACGGGGGAGCAGTACTTC. Translated, it gives CASSEWTGEQYF.

The J gene is TRBJ2-1, the V gene TRBV7-7; 9 positions agree with TRBD2. The CDR3 length is 13 residues. Trimming cost V 3 bases and J 15 bases; bases outside gene matches: 9. CDR1 and CDR2 from the germline V gene are SSHAT and FNYEAQ (reference sequence). CDR3 sequence: CASSLRAGGTAFF. In DNA form, the CDR3 reads TGTGCCAGCAGCTTGAGAGCGGGAGGAACGGCGTTCTTC. Full variable domain (rest looked up from reference TRBV7-7 and TRBJ2-1): GAGVSQSPRYKVTKRGQDVTLRCDPISSHATLYWYQQALGQGPEFLTYFNYEAQPDKSGLPSDRFSAERPEGSISTLTIQRTEQRDSAMYRCASSLRAGGTAFFGPGTRLTVL.

The chain couples TRBV10-2 to TRBJ1-1, with D uncertain. The V gene's germline CDR1 is WSHSY and CDR2 SAAADI. Trimming stripped 8 bases from V and 4 bases from J, with 23 bases between. The CDR3 covers 16 residues. The CDR3: CASLTSSGLRGTEAFF. CDR3 DNA sequence: TGCGCCAGCCTCACTTCCTCGGGGTTAAGAGGCACTGAAGCTTTCTTT.

The rearrangement links TRBV28 to TRBJ2-2; D is possibly TRBD1 (5 bases). This CDR3 comprises 15 residues. V was pared by 4 bases and J by 3 bases, with 12 bases between. The germline CDR1 and CDR2 sequences are MDHEN and SYDVKM. CDR3: CASSYIFRDTGELFF. In nucleotides, the CDR3 is TGTGCCAGCAGTTATATATTCAGGGACACCGGGGAGCTGTTTTTT.

This sequence joins TRBV30 and TRBJ2-2; maybe TRBD1 (6 bases). The CDR3 length is 15 residues. Germline loops: CDR1 GTSNPN, CDR2 SVGIG (reference sequence). The V gene lost 2 bases and the J gene lost 7 bases, with 17 bases spanning the gap. CDR3 sequence reads: CAWSRGTPSSGELFF. For the CDR3, the DNA is TGTGCCTGGAGTAGGGGGACCCCCTCAAGCGGGGAGCTGTTTTTT.

V is TRBV5-1 and J is TRBJ1-4; TRBD1 aligns across 7 bases. V lost 0 bases and J lost 6; bases outside the gene matches: 8. Germline lookup yields CDR1 SGHRS and CDR2 YFSETQ. The CDR3 totals 16 residues. The CDR3 here is CASSLDRGYPHEKLFF. CDR3 sequence (DNA): TGCGCCAGCAGCTTGGACAGGGGCTACCCCCATGAAAAACTGTTTTTT.

V and J are TRBV4-1 and TRBJ2-1, with 7 bases matching TRBD1. Germline trimming cut 2 bases from V and 2 bases from J; bases unmatched to any gene: 9. The CDR3 is made up of 17 amino acids. Germline assignment: CDR1 MGHRA and CDR2 YSYEKL. The CDR3 DNA sequence: TGCGCCAGCAGCCAACTTACATCCGGGACAGCCTACAATGAGCAGTTCTTC. Protein sequence: CASSQLTSGTAYNEQFF.

This sequence joins TRBV28 and TRBJ2-3; 13 bases line up with TRBD2. Germline assignment: CDR1 MDHEN and CDR2 SYDVKM. The CDR3 is 17 residues long. J lost 4 bases, V lost 2 bases, and 6 bases had no gene match. The CDR3 coding sequence is TGTGCCAGCAGTTTACCCGGGACTAGCGGGATGGCAGATACGCAGTATTTT. Translation: CASSLPGTSGMADTQYF.

This chain's CDR3 is CASSLGAQFNQPQHF. The DNA for the CDR3 is TGTGCCAGCAGCTTAGGGGCCCAGTTTAATCAGCCCCAGCATTTT. The rearrangement joins TRBV7-2 to TRBJ1-5; D gene uncertain. Trimming took off 1 base at V and 4 bases at J, with 11 bases between the two ends. The CDR3 extends over 15 amino acids. CDR1 is SGHTA and CDR2 is FQGNSA in the germline V gene. Combining the CDR3 with reference TRBV7-2 and TRBJ1-5 gives the whole variable domain GAGVSQSPSNKVTEKGKDVELRCDPISGHTALYWYRQSLGQGLEFLIYFQGNSAPDKSGLPSDRFSAERTGGSVSTLTIQRTQQEDSAVYLCASSLGAQFNQPQHFGDGTRLSIL.

The genes are TRBV30 and TRBJ2-1, with TRBD2 matching 11 bases. The length of the CDR3 is 14 residues. With V trimmed by 2 bases and J by 7 bases, 4 bases remained unmatched. Germline values: CDR1 GTSNPN, CDR2 SVGIG (reference sequence). This chain's CDR3 is CAWSTSGSSNEQFF. The CDR3 DNA follows: TGTGCCTGGAGTACTAGCGGGAGCTCGAATGAGCAGTTCTTC.

The chain employs TRBV11-1 and TRBJ2-6; D is unresolved. V dropped 3 bases and J dropped 0 bases, with 9 bases sitting between them. CDR1 SGHAT and CDR2 FQDESV come from the germline V gene (reference sequence). This CDR3 comprises 16 residues. The CDR3 nucleotides are TGTGCCAGCAGCTTTCCCAGGCGCTCTGGGGCCAACGTCCTGACTTTC. Protein sequence: CASSFPRRSGANVLTF.

This chain joins TRBV30 and TRBJ2-7; a possible D gene is TRBD1 (6 bases). The CDR3 loop spans 14 amino acids. With 5 bases removed from V and 0 bases from J, the gap between germline ends came to 14 bases. Germline assignment: CDR1 GTSNPN and CDR2 SVGIG (reference sequence). Here the CDR3 DNA reads TGTGCCTGGGGTGACTACAGGGACTCCTACGAGCAGTACTTC. Amino acid sequence: CAWGDYRDSYEQYF.

The V and J genes are TRBV30 and TRBJ1-3; D ambiguous. Between the trimmed V and J ends, which lost 0 bases and 3 bases, there was a span of 9 bases. Looked up from germline, CDR1 is GTSNPN and CDR2 is SVGIG (reference sequence). The CDR3 extends over 14 amino acids. DNA for the CDR3: TGTGCCTGGAGTGTATCCTTAATTGGAAACACCATATATTTT. Its protein product is CAWSVSLIGNTIYF.

The V and J genes are TRBV10-1 and TRBJ2-5, with TRBD1 identical over 7 bases. The CDR3 has 14 residues. CDR1 and CDR2 from the germline V gene are WNHNN and SYGVQD (reference sequence). J gave up 4 bases and V 6 bases, and 8 bases lay outside the gene matches. The CDR3 nucleotides read TGCGCCAGCAGCCTGGACAGGACGGGAGAGACCCAGTACTTC. This translates into CASSLDRTGETQYF.

This clone was seen just once. The chain uses TRBV28 and TRBJ1-1; 8 bases line up with TRBD1. The CDR3 loop spans 19 amino acids. Germline V gives CDR1 MDHEN, CDR2 SYDVKM. Germline trimming cut 1 base from V and 0 bases from J; bases unmatched to any gene: 13. In nucleotides, the CDR3 is TGTGCCAGCAGTTTATCTAGTAGAGTGCGGACAGGGTTGAACACTGAAGCTTTCTTT. Encoded protein: CASSLSSRVRTGLNTEAFF.